Below are 32 T cell receptor beta chains sequenced from a single sample in a study of PD-L1 blockade in urothelial cancer. Clones were read by immunoSEQ multiplex PCR, and TCRdb kept only the in-frame ones, dropping some. The sample lists around 100,000 clones, approximately 90% occurring once. Specimen: PBMCs, collected around atezolizumab (anti-PD-L1) treatment. The receptors originated from a woman of 80 years or more with urothelial cancer.

The chain carries TRBV7-2 and TRBJ1-2; D gene uncertain. V was shortened by 1 base and J by 8 bases, with 11 bases between the two germline ends. Germline lookup yields CDR1 SGHTA and CDR2 FQGNSA. The CDR3 contains 13 residues. The CDR3 reads CASSLVGVGGYTF. CDR3 nucleotides: TGTGCCAGCAGCTTAGTCGGGGTAGGGGGCTACACCTTC.

The gene calls are TRBV5-1 and TRBJ2-1; 9 bases fit TRBD1. The ends lost 2 bases at V and 6 bases at J; junction bases unmatched: 6. The CDR3 spans 15 residues. Germline CDR1 and CDR2: SGHRS and YFSETQ. DNA for the CDR3: TGCGCCAGCAGCTTACAGGGGGCGGATTTCAATGAGCAGTTCTTC. Protein sequence: CASSLQGADFNEQFF.

This chain links TRBV5-5 with TRBJ2-2, with 11 bases aligning to TRBD2. The V gene's germline CDR1 is SGHKS and CDR2 YYEKEE (reference sequence). Trimming removed 6 bases from V and 3 bases from J; junction bases left unmatched: 4. CDR3 size: 15 residues. This chain's CDR3 is CASTMGLADTGELFF. In DNA, the CDR3 is TGTGCCAGCACCATGGGACTAGCGGACACCGGGGAGCTGTTTTTT.

The J gene is TRBJ2-7, the V gene TRBV11-3; tentatively, D is TRBD1 (5 bases). The CDR3 length is 13 residues. V was shortened by 1 base and J by 2 bases, with 6 bases between the two germline ends. Germline V lookup: CDR1 SGHNT, CDR2 YENEEA. CDR3 in amino acids: CASSLGQTYEQYF. In nucleotides, the CDR3 is TGTGCCAGCAGCTTAGGACAGACCTACGAGCAGTACTTC.

The chain uses TRBV5-1 and TRBJ2-2; maybe TRBD1 (5 bases). Per the germline V gene, CDR1 is SGHRS and CDR2 is YFSETQ. The ends were cut back, 4 bases at V and 5 bases at J, with 9 bases in the middle. The CDR3 has 13 residues. The CDR3 spells CASSIRETGELFF. The CDR3 nucleotides read TGCGCCAGCAGCATCAGGGAAACCGGGGAGCTGTTTTTT.

This chain joins TRBV30 and TRBJ1-1; no reliable D call. From germline, CDR1 is GTSNPN and CDR2 SVGIG (reference sequence). There are 12 residues in the CDR3. The V end lost 5 bases, the J end lost 2 bases, and 9 bases lay between the germline ends. The CDR3 region has the DNA TGTGCCTGGGACGGAGGAAACACTGAAGCTTTCTTT. Protein product: CAWDGGNTEAFF.

The CDR3 nucleotides read TGTGCCAGCAGCTTCGACAGGGTGAAGGCTTTCTTT. Protein: CASSFDRVKAFF. This chain joins TRBV11-2 and TRBJ1-1; TRBD1 aligns across 7 bases. This CDR3 region has 12 residues. Germline loops: CDR1 SGHAT, CDR2 FQNNGV. J gave up 11 bases and V 3 bases, and 6 bases lay outside the gene matches.

The table lists this clone with a count of one. The chain couples TRBV10-2 to TRBJ2-7; maybe TRBD1 (6 bases). The ends were cut back, 10 bases at V and 4 bases at J, with 17 bases in the middle. The germline V gene has CDR1 WSHSY and CDR2 SAAADI. This CDR3 region has 13 residues. CDR3 nucleotide sequence: TGCGCCACTTCTCGGAAAGGGGGATACGAGCAGTACTTC. This encodes CATSRKGGYEQYF.

This chain connects TRBV9 to TRBJ2-2, with 11 bases identical to TRBD2. The germline gives CDR1 SGDLS, CDR2 YYNGEE. V shed 0 bases and J 5 bases; nucleotides not matched to a gene: 6. The CDR3 totals 17 residues. Written as DNA, the CDR3 is TGTGCCAGCAGCGTAGCTAGTCTAGCGGGAGGTACCGGGGAGCTGTTTTTT. This encodes CASSVASLAGGTGELFF.

The CDR3, as DNA: TGTGCCAGCAGCGCGCTAGGAGGTGGGGCCAACGTCCTGACTTTC. It is translated as CASSALGGGANVLTF. The chain employs TRBV9 and TRBJ2-6; perhaps TRBD2 as D (5 bases). CDR3 length: 15 amino acids. Germline V gene sequence: CDR1 SGDLS, CDR2 YYNGEE. Between the trimmed V and J ends, which lost 3 bases and 3 bases, there was a span of 10 bases.

This chain uses TRBV5-1 with TRBJ1-1; D is undetermined. V lost 0 bases and J lost 4, with 16 bases in between. CDR3 size: 16 residues. Germline CDR1 and CDR2: SGHRS and YFSETQ. CDR3 amino acids: CASSLAVWERSTEAFF. In DNA form, the CDR3 reads TGCGCCAGCAGCTTGGCCGTTTGGGAGAGGAGCACTGAAGCTTTCTTT.

V and J are TRBV25-1 and TRBJ1-1; TRBD1 matches at 10 bases. The ends lost 3 bases at V and 5 bases at J; junction bases unmatched: 12. The CDR3 is made up of 17 amino acids. CDR1 MGHDK and CDR2 SYGVNS come from the germline V gene. The CDR3 nucleotides read TGTGCCAGCAGTGAGCCGATAGACAGGGGGCGAGGGACTGAAGCTTTCTTT. It is translated as CASSEPIDRGRGTEAFF.

The chain recombines TRBV25-1 with TRBJ2-5, with 8 positions matching TRBD2. Germline-derived CDR1 and CDR2 are MGHDK and SYGVNS. The junction had 8 bases not matched to a gene; V was cut back by 0 bases and J by 2 bases. The CDR3 totals 17 residues. The CDR3 sequence is CASSEYPGLAGQETQYF. CDR3 in DNA: TGTGCCAGCAGTGAATATCCCGGACTAGCTGGTCAAGAGACCCAGTACTTC.

J is TRBJ2-2 and V is TRBV5-1; a possible D gene is TRBD2 (6 bases). V shed 0 bases and J shed 0 bases, with 9 bases lying between them. This CDR3 comprises 16 residues. Looked up from germline, CDR1 is SGHRS and CDR2 is YFSETQ. The chain's CDR3 is CASSLVAAPNTGELFF. The CDR3 DNA follows: TGCGCCAGCAGCTTGGTAGCGGCGCCGAACACCGGGGAGCTGTTTTTT.

The CDR3 here is CASTTGGAGNEQFF. CDR3 in DNA: TGTGCCAGCACCACTGGGGGTGCGGGGAATGAGCAGTTCTTC. The genes are TRBV9 and TRBJ2-1; D possibly corresponds to TRBD2 (6 bases). Between the trimmed V and J ends, which lost 6 bases and 7 bases, there was a span of 17 bases. Per germline, CDR1 SGDLS and CDR2 YYNGEE. CDR3 length equals 14 residues.

The chain carries TRBV5-1 and TRBJ2-2; 7 positions match TRBD2. Germline V CDR1 and CDR2: SGHRS, YFSETQ. This CDR3 comprises 14 residues. Trimming at V came to 0 bases and at J to 6 bases, leaving 2 bases not matched to a gene. The CDR3 region is CASSLAAGPGELFF. The CDR3 DNA is TGCGCCAGCAGCTTGGCAGCGGGGCCCGGGGAGCTGTTTTTT.

This chain uses TRBV30 with TRBJ1-1; tentatively, D is TRBD1 (6 bases). V lost 0 bases and J lost 6, with 14 bases in between. There are 14 residues in the CDR3. The germline V gene has CDR1 GTSNPN and CDR2 SVGIG (reference sequence). Here the CDR3 reads CAWSVFQGRSEAFF. For the CDR3, the DNA is TGTGCCTGGAGTGTCTTCCAGGGGCGGTCTGAAGCTTTCTTT.

The chain joins TRBV7-9 to TRBJ1-5; possible D gene TRBD1, 6 bases. The CDR3 is made up of 15 amino acids. Germline V gene sequence: CDR1 SEHNR, CDR2 FQNEAQ (reference sequence). V was shortened by 5 bases and J by 1 base, with 12 bases between the two germline ends. CDR3 sequence (DNA): TGTGCCAGCAGCCCAGGGGAGAGAAGCAATCAGCCCCAGCATTTT. Translating it yields CASSPGERSNQPQHF.

This clone showed up just once. The gene calls are TRBV29-1 and TRBJ2-6, with D hard to call. Trimming removed 4 bases at V and 5 bases at J, with 12 bases between. The CDR3 totals 14 residues. CDR1 is SQVTM and CDR2 is ANQGSEA in the germline V gene. The CDR3 is CSVAKQSRANVLTF. The CDR3 DNA follows: TGCAGCGTTGCCAAACAAAGTCGGGCCAACGTCCTGACTTTC.

The chain joins TRBV4-2 to TRBJ2-5; the D is unclear. The V and J ends lost 4 bases and 3 bases respectively, with 12 bases between them. Germline CDR1 is LGHNA and CDR2 is YNFKEQ. CDR3 length: 14 amino acids. Written as DNA, the CDR3 is TGTGCCAGCAGCCGCGACCGGGTAGAAGAGACCCAGTACTTC. As protein: CASSRDRVEETQYF.

The V gene is TRBV6-1, the J gene TRBJ1-5; 9 nucleotides line up with TRBD1. CDR3 length equals 14 residues. The V and J ends lost 7 bases and 5 bases, in that order; junction bases with no gene match: 6. Germline V gene sequence: CDR1 MNHNS, CDR2 SASEGT. CDR3 sequence reads: CASNQGDRDQPQHF. The DNA of the CDR3 is TGTGCCAGCAACCAAGGGGACAGGGATCAGCCCCAGCATTTT.

A few counts support this clone. The rearrangement links TRBV7-6 to TRBJ2-5, with 11 nucleotides matching TRBD2. CDR3 length: 13 amino acids. The V segment lost 5 bases and the J segment 4 bases; nucleotides outside the gene matches: 0. Germline V gives CDR1 SGHVS, CDR2 FNYEAQ. CDR3: CASSTSGRETQYF. The CDR3, as DNA: TGTGCCAGCAGCACTAGCGGGAGAGAGACCCAGTACTTC.

The V call is TRBV12-2, the J call TRBJ2-4; TRBD2 reflects the table's D call only, with no check against the DNA. TRBV12-2 is a pseudogene. The CDR3 has 17 residues. The CDR3 nucleotides read TGTGCAAGTCGGGCAGCGGGAGGGCCGGGGGCCAAAAACATTCAGTACTTC. Protein: CASRAAGGPGAKNIQYF.

DNA of the CDR3: TGTGCCAGCAGCAGATTGGGGCTCCAGCCCCAGCATTTT. It codes for CASSRLGLQPQHF. This rearrangement joins TRBV9 to TRBJ1-5; D is perhaps TRBD1 (5 bases). The CDR3 runs to 13 residues. Between the trimmed V and J ends, which lost 4 bases and 7 bases, there was a span of 12 bases. Germline V CDR1 and CDR2: SGDLS, YYNGEE.

This chain joins TRBV27 and TRBJ1-2; D remains unclear. CDR1 and CDR2 from the germline V gene are MNHEY and SMNVEV (reference sequence). This CDR3 comprises 11 residues. V lost 8 bases and J lost 8, with 12 bases in between. The CDR3 DNA follows: TGTGCCAGCGGGAGAGCTTGGGGCTACACCTTC. This encodes CASGRAWGYTF.

The chain joins TRBV4-2 to TRBJ1-5; 10 nucleotides line up with TRBD1. The CDR3 has 17 residues. Germline V gene data show CDR1 as LGHNA and CDR2 as YNFKEQ. Unmatched junction bases numbered 10, after V lost 1 base and J lost 7 bases. Here the CDR3 reads CASSQASRQGAGQPQHF. CDR3 bases: TGTGCCAGCAGCCAAGCCTCTCGACAGGGGGCGGGCCAGCCCCAGCATTTT.

V and J are TRBV5-6 and TRBJ2-3, with TRBD2 matching over 8 bases. The CDR3 length is 14 residues. CDR1 and CDR2 (germline): SGHDT, YYEEEE. J lost 8 bases, V lost 4 bases, and 9 bases had no gene match. As DNA, the CDR3 is TGTGCCAGCAGCCCCGAGGGACTAGAGGGTACGCAGTATTTT. It codes for CASSPEGLEGTQYF.

V gene TRBV9 combines with J gene TRBJ2-3, with D uncertain. Trimming cost V 0 bases and J 1 base, with 6 bases left between them. CDR3 length equals 14 residues. Germline lookup yields CDR1 SGDLS and CDR2 YYNGEE. For the CDR3, the DNA is TGTGCCAGCAGCGTAGAAGGAGGCACAGATACGCAGTATTTT. It translates to CASSVEGGTDTQYF.

The chain is built from TRBV30 and TRBJ2-7; no clear D gene. Germline-derived CDR1 and CDR2 are GTSNPN and SVGIG (reference sequence). Deletions cut 0 bases from V and 2 bases from J, with 11 bases between. The CDR3 runs 14 residues. CDR3 sequence reads: CAWSVLSIPYEQYF. CDR3 DNA: TGTGCCTGGAGTGTACTAAGCATCCCCTACGAGCAGTACTTC.

The count of this clone is one. The gene calls are TRBV28 and TRBJ2-7; 9 nucleotides match TRBD1. The trim removed 5 bases at V and 4 bases at J, leaving 3 bases unmatched. CDR1 and CDR2 from the germline V gene are MDHEN and SYDVKM. This CDR3 is built from 13 residues. The CDR3 protein is CASSGDRVYEQYF. CDR3 coding DNA: TGTGCCAGCAGTGGGGACAGGGTTTACGAGCAGTACTTC.

This clone has a handful of counts. The chain uses TRBV25-1 and TRBJ2-7; no firm D call. Per germline, CDR1 MGHDK and CDR2 SYGVNS. V lost 2 bases and J 2 bases, leaving 13 bases between the germline ends. This CDR3 is built from 15 residues. CDR3 sequence (DNA): TGTGCCAGCAGTGAAACCACAGCAATACCCTACGAGCAGTACTTC. Translating gives CASSETTAIPYEQYF.

The chain carries TRBV28 and TRBJ2-2; TRBD2 is a possible D gene (7 bases). The V end lost 8 bases, the J end lost 3 bases, and 13 bases lay between the germline ends. Germline V gives CDR1 MDHEN, CDR2 SYDVKM. CDR3 length: 14 residues. CDR3 in amino acids: CASHSGGYTGELFF. In nucleotides, the CDR3 is TGTGCCAGCCACTCGGGGGGCTACACCGGGGAGCTGTTTTTT.